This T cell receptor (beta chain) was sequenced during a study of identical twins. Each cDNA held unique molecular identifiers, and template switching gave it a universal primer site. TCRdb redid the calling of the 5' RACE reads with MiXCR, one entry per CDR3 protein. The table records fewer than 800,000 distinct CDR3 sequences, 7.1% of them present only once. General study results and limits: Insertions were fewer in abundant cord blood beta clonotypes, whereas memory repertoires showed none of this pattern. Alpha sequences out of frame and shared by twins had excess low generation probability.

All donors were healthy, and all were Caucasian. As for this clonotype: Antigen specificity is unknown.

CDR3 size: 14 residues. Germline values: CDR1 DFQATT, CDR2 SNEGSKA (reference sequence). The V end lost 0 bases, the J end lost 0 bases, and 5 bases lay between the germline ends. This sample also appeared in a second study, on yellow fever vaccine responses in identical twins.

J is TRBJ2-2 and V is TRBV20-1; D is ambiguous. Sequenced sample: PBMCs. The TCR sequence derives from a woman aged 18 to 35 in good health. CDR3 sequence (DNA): TGCAGTGCTAGAGAGGTCGCGAACACCGGGGAGCTGTTTTTT. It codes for CSAREVANTGELFF.